This passage covers 32 T cell receptor beta chains from one sample sequenced in a study of a mutant IDH1 vaccine in newly diagnosed glioma (dated by TCRdb to about 2021). No antigens are known for them. Library prep was done by the immunoSEQ multiplex PCR assay. TCRdb provides this immuneACCESS table in a form limited to in-frame rearrangements. Some clones are lacking; in checked studies, under half of them reflect an unresolved V gene, and why the rest are absent is not known. The sample table lists 50,000 or so clones, over 75% of them with a count of one. The ten biggest clones cover 2% to 2.5% of the sample. The time point label here, explained by the study, means: week 11, during vaccination. A 20-mer mutant IDH1 peptide at 300 micrograms in Montanide made up each vaccine dose, which was injected subcutaneously together with topical imiquimod. Material: PBMCs, obtained from a glioma patient whose treatment included an IDH1 peptide vaccine. Receptors were obtained from a middle-aged man with glioma.

The V gene is TRBV6-4, the J gene TRBJ2-7; no reliable D call. The CDR3 sequence is 14 residues long. V lost 3 bases to trimming and J lost 0 bases, with 9 bases between them. CDR1 is MRHNA and CDR2 is SNTAGT in the germline V gene. The CDR3 DNA sequence: TGTGCCAGCAGTGAGGGTACGGGCTCCTACGAGCAGTACTTC. This sequence encodes CASSEGTGSYEQYF.

The chain combines TRBV7-9 with TRBJ1-1; TRBD1 matches at 7 bases. Germline CDR1 reads SEHNR; CDR2 reads FQNEAQ (reference sequence). The ends lost 5 bases at V and 2 bases at J; junction bases unmatched: 8. There are 15 residues in the CDR3. The CDR3 DNA reads as TGTGCCAGCAGCGCGACACAGGGGAAAAACACTGAAGCTTTCTTT. This codes for CASSATQGKNTEAFF.

The chain recombines TRBV30 with TRBJ1-1; possible D gene TRBD1, 6 bases. With 1 base removed from V and 5 bases from J, the gap between germline ends came to 14 bases. This CDR3 spans 14 amino acids. CDR1 and CDR2 (germline): GTSNPN, SVGIG (reference sequence). The CDR3 DNA reads TGTGCCTGGAGTGGAAGGGGGGGAGTAACTGAAGCTTTCTTT. As protein: CAWSGRGGVTEAFF.

This clone was seen a handful of times. This rearrangement joins TRBV19 to TRBJ1-1; D not certain. This CDR3 contains 16 residues. Trimming removed 7 bases at V and 6 bases at J, with 24 bases between. Germline V gives CDR1 LNHDA, CDR2 SQIVND (reference sequence). The CDR3 region has the DNA TGTGCCAGTACCCCTGCGGGTTCTGGTAATTTCGCTGAAGCTTTCTTT. Residues: CASTPAGSGNFAEAFF.

About this clone: The junction shows a germline mismatch at one end, possibly a read error. V is TRBV7-7 and J is TRBJ2-5; TRBD1 or TRBD2 may be the D gene (5 bases each). The germline CDR1 and CDR2 sequences are SSHAT and FNYEAQ (reference sequence). The CDR3 contains 15 residues. CDR3 DNA sequence: TGTGCTAGCAGTGAGGGGCGACAGATTCAAGAGACCCAGTACTTC. This encodes CASSEGRQIQETQYF. The complete variable domain, with remaining parts taken from reference TRBV7-7 and TRBJ2-5, reads GAGVSQSPRYKVTKRGQDVTLRCDPISSHATLYWYQQALGQGPEFLTYFNYEAQPDKSGLPSDRFSAERPEGSISTLTIQRTEQRDSAMYRCASSEGRQIQETQYFGPGTRLLVL.

The chain has TRBV11-2 and TRBJ2-3; D is unresolved. The V gene lost 8 bases and the J gene lost 2 bases, with 5 bases spanning the gap. Germline CDR1 reads SGHAT; CDR2 reads FQNNGV. The CDR3 is made up of 11 amino acids. This chain's CDR3 is CASGYTDTQYF. In DNA, the CDR3 is TGTGCCAGCGGTTACACAGATACGCAGTATTTT.

This CDR3 reads CASSLAEPYNSPLHF. The CDR3 nucleotides read TGTGCCAGCAGCTTAGCAGAACCTTATAATTCACCCCTCCACTTT. The V call is TRBV7-9, the J call TRBJ1-6; the D is unclear. The germline V gene encodes CDR1 SEHNR and CDR2 FQNEAQ (reference sequence). Trimming took off 0 bases at V and 4 bases at J, with 7 bases between the two ends. This CDR3 contains 15 residues.

This clone was counted a single time. Here the CDR3 DNA reads TGTGCCAGCAGTTACGATGGAGGTTGGGGGGAGTATGGCTACACCTTC. Protein product: CASSYDGGWGEYGYTF. The chain combines TRBV6-5 with TRBJ1-2; TRBD1 might be the D (5 bases). Germline CDR1 MNHEY, CDR2 SVGAGI. V lost 2 bases and J lost 5, with 18 bases in between. This CDR3 is 16 amino acids long.

This clone was detected only a few times. The chain couples TRBV5-1 to TRBJ1-1; D unresolved. The length of the CDR3 is 15 residues. The germline gives CDR1 SGHRS, CDR2 YFSETQ. V lost 0 bases, J lost 1 base, and 10 bases lay in between. The CDR3 nucleotides read TGCGCCAGCAGCTTGGACCCCCGCGGGAACACTGAAGCTTTCTTT. It specifies CASSLDPRGNTEAFF.

This rearrangement joins TRBV14 to TRBJ1-1; D may be TRBD1 (6 bases). The V end lost 0 bases, the J end lost 12 bases, and 14 bases lay between the germline ends. The length of the CDR3 is 13 residues. Germline V gene sequence: CDR1 SGHDN, CDR2 FVKESK. This CDR3 reads CASSQDLRGRTFF. The CDR3 region has the DNA TGTGCCAGCAGCCAAGATTTGCGGGGGCGGACTTTCTTT.

The chain employs TRBV4-1 and TRBJ2-3, with TRBD2 identical over 9 bases. Germline-derived CDR1 and CDR2 are MGHRA and YSYEKL. Trimming removed 5 bases from V and 1 base from J; junction bases left unmatched: 4. This CDR3 is 15 amino acids long. Here the CDR3 DNA reads TGCGCCAGCAGCTGGACTAGCGACGGCACAGATACGCAGTATTTT. Amino acid sequence: CASSWTSDGTDTQYF.

J is TRBJ1-2 and V is TRBV27, with D perhaps TRBD1 (5 bases). In germline, CDR1 is MNHEY, CDR2 SMNVEV (reference sequence). The CDR3 extends over 14 amino acids. Trimming removed 3 bases from V and 6 bases from J, with 14 bases in between. The CDR3 sequence: CASSFSGRGDGYTF. In nucleotides, the CDR3 is TGTGCCAGCAGTTTTTCTGGAAGGGGCGATGGCTACACCTTC.

V usage is TRBV28 and J usage is TRBJ2-7, with D possibly TRBD1 on 6 matching bases. Trimming cost V 4 bases and J 6 bases, with 16 bases left between them. The CDR3 spans 14 residues. Germline assignment: CDR1 MDHEN and CDR2 SYDVKM. CDR3: CASSSTGFRLEQYF. CDR3 coding DNA: TGTGCCAGCAGTTCTACAGGGTTCCGTCTCGAGCAGTACTTC. The variable domain in full, with the rest retrieved from reference TRBV28 and TRBJ2-7, is DVKVTQSSRYLVKRTGEKVFLECVQDMDHENMFWYRQDPGLGLRLIYFSYDVKMKEKGDIPEGYSVSREKKERFSLILESASTNQTSMYLCASSSTGFRLEQYFGPGTRLTVT.

V and J are TRBV27 and TRBJ2-1, with D maybe TRBD2 (5 bases). V lost 6 bases and J lost 9, with 15 bases in between. The CDR3 totals 13 residues. Germline loops: CDR1 MNHEY, CDR2 SMNVEV (reference sequence). The DNA of the CDR3 is TGTGCCAGCAGAGAGGGTCTTCAATTTGAGCAGTTCTTC. Residues: CASREGLQFEQFF.

The chain combines TRBV29-1 with TRBJ2-1; unclear D gene. Germline CDR1 reads SQVTM; CDR2 reads ANQGSEA. The V end lost 4 bases, the J end lost 7 bases, and 11 bases lay between the germline ends. This CDR3 spans 12 amino acids. The CDR3 nucleotides read TGCAGCGTTGTAGTGGGTTTGAATGAGCAGTTCTTC. It translates to CSVVVGLNEQFF.

CDR3 DNA sequence: TGTGCCAGCAGTTATGGCTTTCAGCCCCAGCATTTT. Translated, it gives CASSYGFQPQHF. V usage is TRBV28 and J usage is TRBJ1-5; D remains unclear. The CDR3 runs to 12 residues. The V gene's germline CDR1 is MDHEN and CDR2 SYDVKM. Trimming removed 4 bases at V and 6 bases at J, with 7 bases between.

This chain links TRBV6-6 with TRBJ2-7, with D perhaps TRBD1 or TRBD2 (5 bases each). The V end was cut by 4 bases, the J end by 2 bases, with 15 bases between. The CDR3 spans 15 residues. Germline CDR1 reads MNHNY; CDR2 reads SVGAGI (reference sequence). The CDR3 DNA reads TGTGCCAGCAGTTCCCCGGGACGCAAAGCCTACGAGCAGTACTTC. It translates to CASSSPGRKAYEQYF.

The chain employs TRBV18 and TRBJ1-4; a weak D match, TRBD1 (5 bases). The germline CDR1 and CDR2 sequences are KGHSH and LQKENI. V dropped 3 bases and J dropped 5 bases, with 13 bases sitting between them. The length of the CDR3 is 15 residues. The chain's CDR3 is CASSPGAGRNEKLFF. In nucleotides, the CDR3 is TGTGCCAGCTCACCCGGGGCAGGGAGAAATGAAAAACTGTTTTTT.

V gene TRBV28 combines with J gene TRBJ1-5, with 8 nucleotides matching TRBD1. The CDR3 spans 16 residues. Germline CDR1 and CDR2: MDHEN and SYDVKM. After removal of 1 base from V and 7 bases from J, the junction contained 9 bases not matched to a gene. DNA of the CDR3: TGTGCCAGCAGTTTATATGGCAGGGGGCCAGGGCAGCCCCAGCATTTT. Translated, it gives CASSLYGRGPGQPQHF. The full variable domain, its missing parts supplied by reference TRBV28 and TRBJ1-5, is DVKVTQSSRYLVKRTGEKVFLECVQDMDHENMFWYRQDPGLGLRLIYFSYDVKMKEKGDIPEGYSVSREKKERFSLILESASTNQTSMYLCASSLYGRGPGQPQHFGDGTRLSIL.

DNA for the CDR3: TGTGCCAGCACCTGGGCCAATCAGCCCCAGCATTTT. Its protein is CASTWANQPQHF. The chain couples TRBV19 to TRBJ1-5; the D is unclear. Germline values: CDR1 LNHDA, CDR2 SQIVND (reference sequence). Trimming took 9 bases from V and 3 from J, leaving 9 bases between them. The CDR3 covers 12 residues. The entire variable domain, with the rest obtained from reference TRBV19 and TRBJ1-5, is as follows: DGGITQSPKYLFRKEGQNVTLSCEQNLNHDAMYWYRQDPGQGLRLIYYSQIVNDFQKGDIAEGYSVSREKKESFPLTVTSAQKNPTAFYLCASTWANQPQHFGDGTRLSIL.

This rearrangement joins TRBV7-2 to TRBJ1-1; D is unresolved. CDR1 and CDR2 from the germline V gene are SGHTA and FQGNSA. The CDR3 runs 12 residues. Deletions cut 2 bases from V and 5 bases from J, with 6 bases between. The CDR3, as DNA: TGTGCCAGCAGCTTAATGGGAACTGAAGCTTTCTTT. Its translation is CASSLMGTEAFF.

This clone was counted a single time. J is TRBJ1-1 and V is TRBV5-6, with D maybe TRBD1 (6 bases). V dropped 0 bases and J dropped 0 bases, with 15 bases sitting between them. This CDR3 spans 17 amino acids. CDR1 and CDR2 from the germline V gene are SGHDT and YYEEEE. The CDR3 loop reads CASSLGSGGRMNTEAFF. The DNA for the CDR3 is TGTGCCAGCAGCTTGGGGTCCGGGGGCCGGATGAACACTGAAGCTTTCTTT. The complete variable domain, with remaining parts taken from reference TRBV5-6 and TRBJ1-1, reads DAGVTQSPTHLIKTRGQQVTLRCSPKSGHDTVSWYQQALGQGPQFIFQYYEEEERQRGNFPDRFSGHQFPNYSSELNVNALLLGDSALYLCASSLGSGGRMNTEAFFGQGTRLTVV.

J is TRBJ2-6 and V is TRBV7-2; no clear D gene. The germline V gene has CDR1 SGHTA and CDR2 FQGNSA. This CDR3 is built from 15 residues. Trimming removed 5 bases from V and 0 bases from J, with 8 bases in between. CDR3 sequence (DNA): TGTGCCAGCAGCCCTACTCGCTCTGGGGCCAACGTCCTGACTTTC. This codes for CASSPTRSGANVLTF.

This clone was seen only once. J is TRBJ1-1 and V is TRBV10-3; D remains ambiguous. Germline V lookup: CDR1 ENHRY, CDR2 SYGVKD. The length of the CDR3 is 11 residues. Trimming took off 2 bases at V and 8 bases at J, with 6 bases between the two ends. The CDR3 loop is CAISERQEAFF. CDR3 nucleotide sequence: TGTGCCATCAGTGAGAGGCAGGAAGCTTTCTTT.

The gene calls are TRBV28 and TRBJ2-5; no clear D gene. The V gene's germline CDR1 is MDHEN and CDR2 SYDVKM. The length of the CDR3 is 13 residues. Trimming took off 8 bases at V and 5 bases at J, with 15 bases between the two ends. The CDR3 spells CASQLARFETQYF. CDR3 coding DNA: TGTGCCAGCCAGTTGGCCCGATTTGAGACCCAGTACTTC.

The chain carries TRBV5-1 and TRBJ1-6; 7 bases match TRBD1. CDR3 length: 16 amino acids. V trimming: 4 bases; J trimming: 7 bases; junction bases outside the gene matches: 11. Germline assignment: CDR1 SGHRS and CDR2 YFSETQ. The DNA for the CDR3 is TGCGCCAGCAGCGCCGGGGACAGTTCCTTAAATTCACCCCTCCACTTT. Its protein product is CASSAGDSSLNSPLHF.

This chain joins TRBV28 and TRBJ1-1, with D unclear. CDR1 is MDHEN, CDR2 SYDVKM, per germline. The CDR3 contains 12 residues. The V end was cut by 5 bases, the J end by 0 bases, with 4 bases between. CDR3 residues: CASSIMNTEAFF. Written as DNA, the CDR3 is TGTGCCAGCAGTATCATGAACACTGAAGCTTTCTTT.

The chain joins TRBV7-9 to TRBJ1-2; D gene uncertain. This CDR3 contains 16 residues. V shed 2 bases and J shed 2 bases, with 15 bases lying between them. Germline V CDR1 and CDR2: SEHNR, FQNEAQ (reference sequence). In nucleotides, the CDR3 is TGTGCCAGCAGCTTATCCATGAGACGTGTCAACTATGGCTACACCTTC. This sequence encodes CASSLSMRRVNYGYTF.

V gene TRBV6-5 combines with J gene TRBJ1-2, with a weak D call TRBD1 (6 bases). Germline CDR1 MNHEY, CDR2 SVGAGI. Trimming stripped 3 bases from V and 4 bases from J, with 12 bases between. This CDR3 comprises 14 residues. CDR3 in DNA: TGTGCCAGCAGTTATCAGGGGCACGCCTATGGCTACACCTTC. It codes for CASSYQGHAYGYTF.

The rearrangement uses TRBV7-9 and TRBJ1-1; no clear D. CDR1 and CDR2 (germline): SEHNR, FQNEAQ (reference sequence). With 4 bases removed from V and 1 base from J, the gap between germline ends came to 4 bases. CDR3 length: 12 residues. The CDR3 loop reads CASSSENTEAFF. CDR3 DNA sequence: TGTGCCAGCAGCTCAGAGAACACTGAAGCTTTCTTT. The full variable domain, completed using reference TRBV7-9 and TRBJ1-1, is DTGVSQNPRHKITKRGQNVTFRCDPISEHNRLYWYRQTLGQGPEFLTYFQNEAQLEKSRLLSDRFSAERPKGSFSTLEIQRTEQGDSAMYLCASSSENTEAFFGQGTRLTVV.

This chain uses TRBV9 with TRBJ1-5; 9 nucleotides agree with TRBD1. Trimming at V came to 0 bases and at J to 5 bases, leaving 3 bases not matched to a gene. Germline CDR1 is SGDLS and CDR2 is YYNGEE. The CDR3 extends over 15 amino acids. The CDR3 DNA follows: TGTGCCAGCAGCGTAGGAGGACAGGGGCATCAGCCCCAGCATTTT. It translates to CASSVGGQGHQPQHF.

CDR3 loop: CASSLKGISEAFF. The CDR3 coding sequence is TGCGCCAGCAGCTTGAAAGGGATTTCTGAAGCTTTCTTT. The V and J genes are TRBV5-1 and TRBJ1-1; D ambiguous. V shed 1 base and J shed 6 bases, with 10 bases lying between them. This CDR3 region has 13 residues. Per the germline V gene, CDR1 is SGHRS and CDR2 is YFSETQ.